Sequencing of this TCR beta chain was carried out in a study of blood T cell repertoires in COVID-19. Study overall: COVID-19 samples collected from the United States, Italy and Spain covered acute and convalescent phases. T cells, B-cell-depleted T cells, or PBMCs provided the cDNA or gDNA that served as material.

In the authors' workflow: Using reference gene primer amplification, nucleated cell counts were estimated. Sequencing was performed with immunoSEQ multiplex PCR; in TCRdb, only in-frame clones are kept and a portion is missing. V and J calls and clone size follow that table, whereas D and trimming were derived from the DNA. The sample includes a few hundred thousand clones, roughly 90% of them seen just once. V was clipped by 1 base and J by 2 bases, with 9 bases between them. This CDR3 spans 14 amino acids. Germline assignment: CDR1 SGHRS and CDR2 YFSETQ. The source of this sequence is a man between 60 and 75 years old with acute or convalescent COVID-19. Source material: peripheral blood. The chain recombines TRBV5-1 with TRBJ2-5; the D gene is possibly TRBD1 (6 bases). The CDR3 nucleotides are TGCGCCAGCAGCTTGACGACAGGTCAAGAGACCCAGTACTTC. It yields the protein CASSLTTGQETQYF.